This T cell receptor (beta chain) was identified during a study of shared clonotypes between healthy human individuals. Overall study: A couple of women and a few men aged 18 to 49 made up the donors. Findings and caveats of the study: In contrast to clonotypes shared by all four donors, non-shared clonotypes had lower generation probabilities.

CDR1 MDHEN and CDR2 SYDVKM come from the germline V gene. The CDR3 has 14 residues. V gave up 6 bases and J gave up 1 base; unmatched junction bases: 5. As for this clone: The antigen is undetermined.

Deep was the level at which the assay was run. Clones were sequenced by immunoSEQ multiplex PCR, and TCRdb holds only the in-frame ones, with some missing. The sample records more than 500,000 clones, 90% to 97% being singletons. The gene calls are TRBV28 and TRBJ1-1, with 7 bases identical to TRBD1. Sequencing used naive CD4+ T cells sorted from blood. The subset here: CD45RA+ positively selected. The receptor was isolated from a woman aged 30 to 39 in good health. The CDR3 DNA is TGTGCCAGCAGCCCCGGGACAGCGAACACTGAAGCTTTCTTT. Protein sequence: CASSPGTANTEAFF.